This paragraph covers one T cell receptor beta chain sequence. The entry originates in a study of blood T cells in healthy people across ages. The CDR3 spans 16 residues. A second PCR, run for about 7 to 11 cycles, used a sample-barcoded 5' primer plus a J-beta primer mix. TCRdb called the 5' RACE reads again in MiXCR, with one record for every CDR3 protein. The data show 730,000 or so distinct CDR3 sequences, roughly 43% seen once. Sequenced: blood. This chain uses TRBV12-3 or TRBV12-4 with TRBJ2-1; 12 bases align to TRBD2. The J call may be faulty, since TRBJ2-7 better matches the DNA end. The TCR was taken from a man aged 80 or over in good health. CDR3: CASRTSGSNSYNEQYF. CDR3 DNA: TGTGCCAGCAGGACTAGCGGGAGTAACTCCTACAATGAGCAGTACTTC.